This T cell receptor (beta chain) derives from a study of HIV-infected patients and healthy controls. TCRdb processed the 5' RACE reads anew with MiXCR; each CDR3 protein has one entry. Altogether about 67,000 distinct CDR3 sequences are present, around 17% being singletons, with the ten largest covering approximately 5%. This clonotype was detected only a few times. V was trimmed by 5 bases and J by 1 base, leaving 11 bases between them. The germline CDR1 and CDR2 sequences are SQVTM and ANQGSEA. The CDR3 spans 13 residues. This chain links TRBV29-1 with TRBJ1-1, with a tentative D call TRBD1 (6 bases). The sequence was obtained from a human donor in good health. What was sequenced was CD4+ T cells from blood. The CDR3 DNA sequence: TGCAGCGTTAACAGGGCCCCGAACACTGAAGCTTTCTTT. Amino acid sequence: CSVNRAPNTEAFF.